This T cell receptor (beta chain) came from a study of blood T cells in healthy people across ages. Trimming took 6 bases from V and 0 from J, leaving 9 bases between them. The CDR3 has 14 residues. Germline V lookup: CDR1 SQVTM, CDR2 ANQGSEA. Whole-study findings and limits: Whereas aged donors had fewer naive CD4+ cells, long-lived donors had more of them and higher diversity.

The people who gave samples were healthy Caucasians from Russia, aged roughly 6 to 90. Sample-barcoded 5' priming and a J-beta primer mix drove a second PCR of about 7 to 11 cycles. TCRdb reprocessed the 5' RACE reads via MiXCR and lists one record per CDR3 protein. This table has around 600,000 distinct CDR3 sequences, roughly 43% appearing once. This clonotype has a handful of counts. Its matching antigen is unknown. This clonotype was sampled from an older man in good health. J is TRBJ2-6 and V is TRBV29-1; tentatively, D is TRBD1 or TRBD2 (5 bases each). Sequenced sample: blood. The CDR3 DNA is TGCAGCGTAGCAGGGACCTCTGGGGCCAACGTCCTGACTTTC. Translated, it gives CSVAGTSGANVLTF. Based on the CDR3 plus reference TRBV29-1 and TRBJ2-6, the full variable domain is SAVISQKPSRDICQRGTSLTIQCQVDSQVTMMFWYRQQPGQSLTLIATANQGSEATYESGFVIDKFPISRPNLTFSTLTVSNMSPEDSSIYLCSVAGTSGANVLTFGAGSRLTVL.